The rows below give T cell receptor beta chains drawn from one sample of a study of blood T cell repertoires in COVID-19. Assay: immunoSEQ multiplex PCR; the TCRdb copy retains only in-frame clones and omits some. Of about 320,000 clones in the sample, roughly 90% are singletons; the top ten hold roughly 3.6%. Sequences were obtained from PBMCs or T cells enriched from blood (not recorded which). These receptor sequences come from a woman aged 25 to 39 who had been exposed to COVID-19. The CDR3 runs from the conserved cysteine through the conserved F or W. Each record gives: clone size, D gene, V gene, J gene, CDR3 protein, CDR3 DNA. The D gene is left open where the match is weak. Some rows have no size entry. The others give once, few or many, or a class for an expanded clone.

clone_size: -
d_call: -
v_call: TRBV6-5
j_call: TRBJ1-6
cdr3_aa: CASSSPGSPLHF
cdr3_nt: TGTGCCAGCAGTTCCCCGGGTTCACCCCTCCACTTT

clone_size: once
d_call: -
v_call: TRBV5-1
j_call: TRBJ1-4
cdr3_aa: CASSLAGNPNEKLFF
cdr3_nt: TGCGCCAGCAGCTTGGCAGGCAATCCTAATGAAAAACTGTTTTTT

clone_size: -
d_call: -
v_call: TRBV6-5
j_call: TRBJ2-7
cdr3_aa: CASSYSVGHRDEQYF
cdr3_nt: TGTGCCAGCAGTTACTCCGTGGGGCATAGGGACGAGCAGTACTTC

clone_size: -
d_call: TRBD2
v_call: TRBV3-1/TRBV3-2
j_call: TRBJ2-5
cdr3_aa: CASSRGTRPQETQYF
cdr3_nt: TGTGCCAGCAGCCGCGGGACTAGACCTCAAGAGACCCAGTACTTC

clone_size: -
d_call: -
v_call: TRBV24-1
j_call: TRBJ2-7
cdr3_aa: CATSSGEGYEQYF
cdr3_nt: TGTGCCACCAGCTCAGGGGAGGGGTACGAGCAGTACTTC

clone_size: once
d_call: TRBD1
v_call: TRBV24-1
j_call: TRBJ1-4
cdr3_aa: CATSDSQGINEKLFF
cdr3_nt: TGTGCCACCAGTGATTCACAGGGGATTAATGAAAAACTGTTTTTT

clone_size: -
d_call: TRBD1
v_call: TRBV7-9
j_call: TRBJ2-3
cdr3_aa: CASSLVRGQFLGTDTQYF
cdr3_nt: TGTGCCAGCAGCTTGGTCAGGGGGCAATTTTTAGGCACAGATACGCAGTATTTT

clone_size: -
d_call: -
v_call: TRBV18
j_call: TRBJ1-3
cdr3_aa: CASSPTRTRGNTIYF
cdr3_nt: TGTGCCAGCTCACCAACCCGGACTCGTGGAAACACCATATATTTT

clone_size: -
d_call: TRBD1
v_call: TRBV2
j_call: TRBJ1-4
cdr3_aa: CASSSRDRGRDEKLFF
cdr3_nt: TGTGCCAGCAGTTCCCGGGACAGGGGAAGAGATGAAAAACTGTTTTTT

clone_size: many
d_call: TRBD1
v_call: TRBV9
j_call: TRBJ2-7
cdr3_aa: CASSKGQGSSYEQYF
cdr3_nt: TGTGCCAGCAGCAAAGGACAGGGGAGCTCCTACGAGCAGTACTTC

clone_size: -
d_call: -
v_call: TRBV18
j_call: TRBJ2-4
cdr3_aa: CASSPERLAKNIQYF
cdr3_nt: TGTGCCAGCTCACCAGAGAGATTAGCCAAAAACATTCAGTACTTC

clone_size: -
d_call: -
v_call: TRBV3-1/TRBV3-2
j_call: TRBJ1-3
cdr3_aa: CASRNRGGNTIYF
cdr3_nt: TGTGCCAGCCGGAACCGGGGTGGAAACACCATATATTTT

clone_size: -
d_call: -
v_call: TRBV5-1
j_call: TRBJ2-7
cdr3_aa: CASSLGQAQTYEQYF
cdr3_nt: TGCGCCAGCAGCTTGGGGCAGGCCCAGACCTACGAGCAGTACTTC

clone_size: -
d_call: -
v_call: TRBV7-9
j_call: TRBJ2-1
cdr3_aa: CASRPSPAGKSYNEQFF
cdr3_nt: TGTGCCAGCAGACCTAGTCCGGCCGGAAAATCCTACAATGAGCAGTTCTTC

clone_size: -
d_call: -
v_call: TRBV4-1
j_call: TRBJ2-1
cdr3_aa: CASSQVESGGFRYNEQFF
cdr3_nt: TGCGCCAGCAGCCAAGTGGAATCGGGGGGCTTTCGCTACAATGAGCAGTTCTTC

clone_size: -
d_call: -
v_call: TRBV5-8
j_call: TRBJ2-3
cdr3_aa: CASSLGQGTTDTQYF
cdr3_nt: TGTGCCAGCAGCTTGGGGCAGGGAACCACAGATACGCAGTATTTT

clone_size: -
d_call: TRBD1
v_call: TRBV6-5
j_call: TRBJ1-1
cdr3_aa: CASSYDRDRDKAFF
cdr3_nt: TGTGCCAGCAGTTACGACCGGGACAGGGATAAAGCTTTCTTT

clone_size: -
d_call: -
v_call: TRBV7-2
j_call: TRBJ2-2
cdr3_aa: CASSSAVRGANTGELFF
cdr3_nt: TGTGCCAGCAGCTCAGCAGTCCGGGGAGCGAACACCGGGGAGCTGTTTTTT

clone_size: -
d_call: -
v_call: TRBV9
j_call: TRBJ1-1
cdr3_aa: CASSVGVRNTEAFF
cdr3_nt: TGTGCCAGCAGCGTAGGCGTGAGGAACACTGAAGCTTTCTTT

clone_size: -
d_call: -
v_call: TRBV5-1
j_call: TRBJ2-7
cdr3_aa: CASSLVPGTYEQYF
cdr3_nt: TGCGCCAGCAGCTTGGTTCCAGGAACCTACGAGCAGTACTTC

clone_size: once
d_call: TRBD2
v_call: TRBV27
j_call: TRBJ2-3
cdr3_aa: CASTKLPFSGGGTDTQYF
cdr3_nt: TGTGCCAGCACCAAACTCCCGTTTAGCGGGGGAGGCACAGATACGCAGTATTTT

clone_size: -
d_call: -
v_call: TRBV7-8
j_call: TRBJ2-5
cdr3_aa: CASSLVTGVPKTQYF
cdr3_nt: TGTGCCAGCAGCTTAGTCACGGGGGTACCGAAGACCCAGTACTTC

clone_size: -
d_call: -
v_call: TRBV9
j_call: TRBJ2-1
cdr3_aa: CASSVRGGHSNEQFF
cdr3_nt: TGTGCCAGCAGCGTTAGGGGGGGACATAGCAATGAGCAGTTCTTC

clone_size: once
d_call: TRBD1
v_call: TRBV11-1
j_call: TRBJ1-1
cdr3_aa: CASSPPWTGGEAFF
cdr3_nt: TGTGCCAGCAGCCCCCCCTGGACAGGAGGGGAAGCTTTCTTT

clone_size: -
d_call: -
v_call: TRBV4-1
j_call: TRBJ1-2
cdr3_aa: CASSSPPGEDYGYTF
cdr3_nt: TGCGCCAGCAGCTCGCCACCCGGGGAGGACTATGGCTACACCTTC

clone_size: -
d_call: TRBD2
v_call: TRBV9
j_call: TRBJ2-3
cdr3_aa: CASSAFWRGASDTQYF
cdr3_nt: TGTGCCAGCAGCGCCTTTTGGCGGGGGGCCTCAGATACGCAGTATTTT

clone_size: -
d_call: TRBD1
v_call: TRBV5-1
j_call: TRBJ2-3
cdr3_aa: CASSRDSQSTDTQYF
cdr3_nt: TGCGCCAGCAGCCGGGACAGCCAAAGCACAGATACGCAGTATTTT

clone_size: -
d_call: -
v_call: TRBV19
j_call: TRBJ1-5
cdr3_aa: CASSKDPGADNQPQHF
cdr3_nt: TGTGCCAGTAGTAAAGATCCAGGGGCAGACAATCAGCCCCAGCATTTT

clone_size: -
d_call: -
v_call: TRBV24-1
j_call: TRBJ2-2
cdr3_aa: CATSGTGKLFF
cdr3_nt: TGTGCCACCAGTGGCACCGGGAAGCTGTTTTTT

clone_size: -
d_call: TRBD1
v_call: TRBV7-7
j_call: TRBJ2-7
cdr3_aa: CASSLGGQAVEEQYF
cdr3_nt: TGTGCCAGCAGCTTAGGTGGACAGGCCGTCGAGGAGCAGTACTTC

clone_size: -
d_call: -
v_call: TRBV2
j_call: TRBJ1-3
cdr3_aa: CASWTLRTRGITIYF
cdr3_nt: TGTGCCAGCTGGACCTTACGGACGCGGGGTATCACCATATATTTT

clone_size: once
d_call: -
v_call: TRBV7-2
j_call: TRBJ2-7
cdr3_aa: CASSSGRGYEQYF
cdr3_nt: TGTGCCAGCAGCTCTGGACGGGGCTACGAGCAGTACTTC

clone_size: -
d_call: -
v_call: TRBV5-1
j_call: TRBJ2-3
cdr3_aa: CASSSGGGGEVGTDTQYF
cdr3_nt: TGCGCCAGCAGTTCTGGTGGTGGCGGGGAGGTAGGCACAGATACGCAGTATTTT

clone_size: -
d_call: -
v_call: TRBV5-4
j_call: TRBJ1-2
cdr3_aa: CASSFPGRADGYTF
cdr3_nt: TGTGCCAGCAGCTTCCCAGGGAGGGCGGATGGCTACACCTTC

clone_size: -
d_call: -
v_call: TRBV18
j_call: TRBJ1-2
cdr3_aa: CASSPPSETNYGYTF
cdr3_nt: TGTGCCAGCTCACCACCTTCCGAGACTAACTATGGCTACACCTTC

clone_size: -
d_call: TRBD2
v_call: TRBV11-3
j_call: TRBJ2-1
cdr3_aa: CASSHRSGGGYNEQFF
cdr3_nt: TGTGCCAGCAGCCACCGTAGCGGGGGGGGGTACAATGAGCAGTTCTTC

clone_size: -
d_call: TRBD2
v_call: TRBV6-4
j_call: TRBJ2-1
cdr3_aa: CASSPSGTSGYNEQFF
cdr3_nt: TGTGCCAGCAGTCCTTCAGGGACTAGCGGGTACAATGAGCAGTTCTTC

clone_size: -
d_call: TRBD1
v_call: TRBV5-1
j_call: TRBJ1-2
cdr3_aa: CASSDGTGERGYTF
cdr3_nt: TGCGCCAGCAGCGACGGGACAGGCGAACGTGGCTACACCTTC

clone_size: once
d_call: TRBD2
v_call: TRBV9
j_call: TRBJ2-5
cdr3_aa: CASSGGTSGGSMRETQYF
cdr3_nt: TGTGCCAGCAGCGGCGGGACTAGCGGGGGCTCCATGCGAGAGACCCAGTACTTC

clone_size: -
d_call: -
v_call: TRBV5-6
j_call: TRBJ1-3
cdr3_aa: CASRTRSGNTIYF
cdr3_nt: TGTGCCAGCAGGACTAGATCTGGAAACACCATATATTTT

clone_size: -
d_call: TRBD1
v_call: TRBV6-1
j_call: TRBJ2-5
cdr3_aa: CASSGTIGTGGAETQYF
cdr3_nt: TGTGCCAGCAGTGGGACAATAGGGACAGGGGGCGCCGAGACCCAGTACTTC

clone_size: -
d_call: TRBD1
v_call: TRBV7-6
j_call: TRBJ1-1
cdr3_aa: CASPGGTGDLNTEAFF
cdr3_nt: TGTGCCAGCCCAGGTGGGACAGGAGATTTGAACACTGAAGCTTTCTTT

clone_size: few
d_call: -
v_call: TRBV7-3
j_call: TRBJ2-5
cdr3_aa: CASSNQGQETQYF
cdr3_nt: TGTGCCAGCAGCAATCAGGGCCAAGAGACCCAGTACTTC

clone_size: -
d_call: -
v_call: TRBV4-2
j_call: TRBJ2-3
cdr3_aa: CASSQDRGSTDTQYF
cdr3_nt: TGTGCCAGCAGCCAAGATCGGGGGAGCACAGATACGCAGTATTTT

clone_size: -
d_call: -
v_call: TRBV5-4
j_call: TRBJ2-2
cdr3_aa: CASSLGGGLDTGELFF
cdr3_nt: TGTGCCAGCAGCTTGGGGGGCGGTCTGGACACCGGGGAGCTGTTTTTT

clone_size: -
d_call: -
v_call: TRBV3-1/TRBV3-2
j_call: TRBJ1-2
cdr3_aa: CASSRSFGENYGYTF
cdr3_nt: TGTGCCAGCAGCCGCAGCTTTGGGGAGAACTATGGCTACACCTTC

clone_size: -
d_call: TRBD2
v_call: TRBV9
j_call: TRBJ2-1
cdr3_aa: CASSARAGSYNEQFF
cdr3_nt: TGTGCCAGCAGCGCGCGAGCGGGGTCCTACAATGAGCAGTTCTTC

clone_size: once
d_call: -
v_call: TRBV18
j_call: TRBJ2-7
cdr3_aa: CASSPGREMYEQYF
cdr3_nt: TGTGCCAGCTCACCGGGCAGGGAAATGTACGAGCAGTACTTC

clone_size: -
d_call: TRBD1
v_call: TRBV5-1
j_call: TRBJ1-1
cdr3_aa: CASIRDRGRNTEAFF
cdr3_nt: TGCGCCAGCATCCGGGACAGGGGGCGGAACACTGAAGCTTTCTTT

clone_size: -
d_call: -
v_call: TRBV14
j_call: TRBJ2-3
cdr3_aa: CASSPRGTDTQYF
cdr3_nt: TGTGCCAGCAGCCCCCGGGGCACAGATACGCAGTATTTT

clone_size: -
d_call: TRBD1
v_call: TRBV11-1
j_call: TRBJ1-1
cdr3_aa: CASSLDRVETEAFF
cdr3_nt: TGTGCCAGCAGCTTGGACAGGGTTGAAACTGAAGCTTTCTTT

clone_size: -
d_call: -
v_call: TRBV12-3/TRBV12-4
j_call: TRBJ2-3
cdr3_aa: CASRWQVRDTQYF
cdr3_nt: TGTGCCAGCAGGTGGCAGGTCCGGGATACGCAGTATTTT

clone_size: -
d_call: -
v_call: TRBV7-2
j_call: TRBJ1-2
cdr3_aa: CASSLSSADGYTF
cdr3_nt: TGTGCCAGCAGCTTATCCAGCGCGGATGGCTACACCTTC

clone_size: -
d_call: -
v_call: TRBV5-1
j_call: TRBJ2-3
cdr3_aa: CASSFPHLDTQYF
cdr3_nt: TGCGCCAGCAGCTTCCCACACCTAGATACGCAGTATTTT

clone_size: -
d_call: TRBD1
v_call: TRBV11-2
j_call: TRBJ1-4
cdr3_aa: CASSLGTAGGREKLFF
cdr3_nt: TGTGCCAGCAGCTTAGGGACGGCAGGGGGGCGTGAAAAACTGTTTTTT

clone_size: -
d_call: TRBD1
v_call: TRBV6-1
j_call: TRBJ1-1
cdr3_aa: CASSGGTGGFFTEAFF
cdr3_nt: TGTGCCAGCAGTGGGGGGACAGGGGGCTTTTTCACTGAAGCTTTCTTT

clone_size: once
d_call: -
v_call: TRBV4-2
j_call: TRBJ1-6
cdr3_aa: CASSQDQQGHNSPLHF
cdr3_nt: TGTGCCAGCAGCCAAGATCAGCAGGGGCATAATTCACCCCTCCACTTT